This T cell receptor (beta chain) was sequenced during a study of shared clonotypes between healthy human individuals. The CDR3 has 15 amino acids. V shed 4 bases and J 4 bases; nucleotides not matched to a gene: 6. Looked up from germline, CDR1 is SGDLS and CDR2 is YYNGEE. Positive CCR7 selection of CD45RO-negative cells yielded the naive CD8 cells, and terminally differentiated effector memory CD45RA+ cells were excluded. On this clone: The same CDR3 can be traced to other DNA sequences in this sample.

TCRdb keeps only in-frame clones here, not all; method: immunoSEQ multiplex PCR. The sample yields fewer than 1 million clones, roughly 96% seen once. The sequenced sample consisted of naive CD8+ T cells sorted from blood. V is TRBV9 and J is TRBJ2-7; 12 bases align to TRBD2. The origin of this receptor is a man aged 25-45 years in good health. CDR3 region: CASSPRLAGVYEQYF. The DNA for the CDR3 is TGTGCCAGCAGCCCTCGACTAGCGGGAGTGTACGAGCAGTACTTC.